The T cell receptor (beta chain) under discussion was sequenced for a study of neurological immune-mediated disorders. The germline CDR1 and CDR2 sequences are DFQATT and SNEGSKA (reference sequence). V lost 6 bases to trimming and J lost 3 bases, with 12 bases between them. The CDR3 has 13 amino acids. This clonotype has a count of ten or more. The cDNA was generated by 5'RACE with 10-nucleotide random UMIs. A single record per CDR3 protein comes from TCRdb applying MiXCR to the 5' RACE reads. The profile shows 45,000 to 65,000 distinct CDR3 sequences, 4.2% of them singletons. This TCR came from a man in his fifties with multiple sclerosis. The chain couples TRBV20-1 to TRBJ1-5; D possibly corresponds to TRBD1 (6 bases). Sequencing was done on a sample of PBMCs. CDR3 in amino acids: CSAPTGNNQPQHF. In DNA, the CDR3 is TGCAGTGCCCCCACAGGGAACAATCAGCCCCAGCATTTT.